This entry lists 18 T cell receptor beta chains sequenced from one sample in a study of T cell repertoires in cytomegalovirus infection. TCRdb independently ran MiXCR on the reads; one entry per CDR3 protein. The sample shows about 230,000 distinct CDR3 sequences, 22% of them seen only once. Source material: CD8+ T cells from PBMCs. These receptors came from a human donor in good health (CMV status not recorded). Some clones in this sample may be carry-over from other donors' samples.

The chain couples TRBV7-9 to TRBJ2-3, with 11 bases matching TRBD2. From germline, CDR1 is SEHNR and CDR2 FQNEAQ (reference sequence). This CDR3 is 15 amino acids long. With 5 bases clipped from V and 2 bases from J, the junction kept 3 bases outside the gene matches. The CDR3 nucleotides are TGTGCCAGCAGCGCGGGACTAGCGGACACAGATACGCAGTATTTT. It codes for CASSAGLADTDTQYF.

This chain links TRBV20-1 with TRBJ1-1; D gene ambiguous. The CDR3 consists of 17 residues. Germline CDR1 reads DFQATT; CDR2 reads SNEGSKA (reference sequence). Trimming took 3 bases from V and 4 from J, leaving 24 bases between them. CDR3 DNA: TGCAGTGCTAGGATACCCCCCAGCGGGGAGCGGCTCACTGAAGCTTTCTTT. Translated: CSARIPPSGERLTEAFF.

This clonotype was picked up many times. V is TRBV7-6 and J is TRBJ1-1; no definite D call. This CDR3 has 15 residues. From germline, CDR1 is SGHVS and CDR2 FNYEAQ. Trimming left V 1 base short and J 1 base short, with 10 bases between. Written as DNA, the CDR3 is TGTGCCAGCAGCTTAGACCTTATCGGGAACACTGAAGCTTTCTTT. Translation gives CASSLDLIGNTEAFF.

The CDR3 bases are TGTGCCACCAGGACCGACAAGAACACTGAAGCTTTCTTT. It yields the protein CATRTDKNTEAFF. The V gene is TRBV24-1, the J gene TRBJ1-1; D gene ambiguous. Germline V gives CDR1 KGHDR, CDR2 SFDVKD. The CDR3 extends over 13 amino acids. Deletions cut 7 bases from V and 1 base from J, with 9 bases between.

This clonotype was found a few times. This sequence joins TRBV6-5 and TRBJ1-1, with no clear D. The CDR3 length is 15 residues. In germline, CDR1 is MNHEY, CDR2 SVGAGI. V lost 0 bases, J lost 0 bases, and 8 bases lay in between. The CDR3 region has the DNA TGTGCCAGCAGTTACTCACCAGCTTTGAACACTGAAGCTTTCTTT. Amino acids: CASSYSPALNTEAFF.

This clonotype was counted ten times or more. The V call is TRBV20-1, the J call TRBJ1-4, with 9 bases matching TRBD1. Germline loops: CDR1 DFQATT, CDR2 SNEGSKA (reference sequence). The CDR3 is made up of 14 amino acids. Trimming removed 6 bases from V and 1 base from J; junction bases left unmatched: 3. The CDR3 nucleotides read TGCAGTGCATCGACAGGGGGAACTAATGAAAAACTGTTTTTT. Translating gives CSASTGGTNEKLFF.

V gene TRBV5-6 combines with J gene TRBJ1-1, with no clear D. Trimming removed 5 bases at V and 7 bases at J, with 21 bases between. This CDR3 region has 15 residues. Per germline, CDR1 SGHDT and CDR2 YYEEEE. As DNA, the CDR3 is TGTGCCAGCAGACCCCAGGACGGCGAAGTCGTTGAAGCTTTCTTT. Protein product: CASRPQDGEVVEAFF. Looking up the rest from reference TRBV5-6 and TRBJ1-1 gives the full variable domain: DAGVTQSPTHLIKTRGQQVTLRCSPKSGHDTVSWYQQALGQGPQFIFQYYEEEERQRGNFPDRFSGHQFPNYSSELNVNALLLGDSALYLCASRPQDGEVVEAFFGQGTRLTVV.

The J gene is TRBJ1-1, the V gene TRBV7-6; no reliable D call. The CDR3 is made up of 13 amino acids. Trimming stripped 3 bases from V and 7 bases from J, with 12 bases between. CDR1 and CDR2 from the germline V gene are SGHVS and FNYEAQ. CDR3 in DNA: TGTGCCAGCAGCTTTGACCTAGATAATGAAGCTTTCTTT. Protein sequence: CASSFDLDNEAFF.

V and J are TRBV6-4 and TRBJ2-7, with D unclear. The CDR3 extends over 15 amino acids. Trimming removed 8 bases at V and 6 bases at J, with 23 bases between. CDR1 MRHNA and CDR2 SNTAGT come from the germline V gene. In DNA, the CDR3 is TGTGCCAGCGCGACCTACAAAGAAGGGTATTGCGAGCAGTACTTC. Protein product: CASATYKEGYCEQYF.

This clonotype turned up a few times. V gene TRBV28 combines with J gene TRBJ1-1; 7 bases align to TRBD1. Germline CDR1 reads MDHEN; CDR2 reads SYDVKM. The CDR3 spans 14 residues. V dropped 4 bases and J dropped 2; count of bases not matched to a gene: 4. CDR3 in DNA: TGTGCCAGCAGTTCGGGGACAGATAACACTGAAGCTTTCTTT. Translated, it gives CASSSGTDNTEAFF.

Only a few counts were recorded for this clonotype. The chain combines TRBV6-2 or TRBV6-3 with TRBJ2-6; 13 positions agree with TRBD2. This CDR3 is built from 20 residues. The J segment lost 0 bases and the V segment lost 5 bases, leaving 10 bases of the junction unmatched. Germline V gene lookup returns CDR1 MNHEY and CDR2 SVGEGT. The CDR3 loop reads CASSTLRTSGGTSGANVLTF. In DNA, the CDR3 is TGTGCCAGCAGTACCCTACGGACTAGCGGGGGCACCTCTGGGGCCAACGTCCTGACTTTC.

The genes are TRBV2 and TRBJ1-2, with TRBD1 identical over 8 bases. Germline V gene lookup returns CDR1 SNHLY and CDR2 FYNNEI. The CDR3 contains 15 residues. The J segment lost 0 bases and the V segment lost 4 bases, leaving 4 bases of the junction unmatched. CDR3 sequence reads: CASSGDRRTNYGYTF. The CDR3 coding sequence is TGTGCCAGCAGTGGGGACAGGCGGACTAACTATGGCTACACCTTC.

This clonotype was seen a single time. The CDR3 sequence is CSASTGNTDTQYF. The CDR3 DNA reads as TGCAGTGCCAGCACAGGGAACACAGATACGCAGTATTTT. This sequence joins TRBV20-1 and TRBJ2-3; a possible D gene is TRBD1 (6 bases). The CDR3 consists of 13 residues. The V gene's germline CDR1 is DFQATT and CDR2 SNEGSKA (reference sequence). Trimming cost V 6 bases and J 2 bases, with 12 bases left between them.

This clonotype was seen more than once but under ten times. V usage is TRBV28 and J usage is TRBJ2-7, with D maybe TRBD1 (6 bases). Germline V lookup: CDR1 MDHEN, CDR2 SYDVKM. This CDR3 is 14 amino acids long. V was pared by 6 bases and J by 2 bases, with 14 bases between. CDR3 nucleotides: TGTGCCAGCAGAGGCCGGGACAAAACCTACGAGCAGTACTTC. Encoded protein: CASRGRDKTYEQYF.

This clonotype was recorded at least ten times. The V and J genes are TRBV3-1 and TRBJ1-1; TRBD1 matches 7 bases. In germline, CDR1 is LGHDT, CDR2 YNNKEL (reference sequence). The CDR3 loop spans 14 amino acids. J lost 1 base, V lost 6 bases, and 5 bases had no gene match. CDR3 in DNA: TGTGCCAGCAGAGGCCGACAGGGGAACACTGAAGCTTTCTTT. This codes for CASRGRQGNTEAFF.

The CDR3 coding sequence is TGTGCCAGCATAGGACAGGGCTATGAGCAGTTCTTC. It specifies CASIGQGYEQFF. The V gene is TRBV2, the J gene TRBJ2-1; 8 bases are a match to TRBD1. J lost 8 bases, V lost 7 bases, and 4 bases had no gene match. The germline V gene has CDR1 SNHLY and CDR2 FYNNEI. CDR3 size: 12 residues.

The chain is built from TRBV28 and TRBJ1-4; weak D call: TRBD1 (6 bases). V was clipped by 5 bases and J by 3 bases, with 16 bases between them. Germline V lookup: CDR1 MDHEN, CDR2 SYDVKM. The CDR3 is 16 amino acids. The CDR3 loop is CASSTPYREANEKLFF. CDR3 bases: TGTGCCAGCAGTACGCCCTACAGGGAGGCTAATGAAAAACTGTTTTTT.

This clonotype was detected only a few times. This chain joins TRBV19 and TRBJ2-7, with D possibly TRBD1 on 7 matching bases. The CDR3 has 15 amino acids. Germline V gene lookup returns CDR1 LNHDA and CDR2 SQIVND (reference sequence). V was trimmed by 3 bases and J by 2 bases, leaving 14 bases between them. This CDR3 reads CASSISGGPPYEQYF. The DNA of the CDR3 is TGTGCCAGTAGTATCTCAGGGGGGCCACCCTACGAGCAGTACTTC.